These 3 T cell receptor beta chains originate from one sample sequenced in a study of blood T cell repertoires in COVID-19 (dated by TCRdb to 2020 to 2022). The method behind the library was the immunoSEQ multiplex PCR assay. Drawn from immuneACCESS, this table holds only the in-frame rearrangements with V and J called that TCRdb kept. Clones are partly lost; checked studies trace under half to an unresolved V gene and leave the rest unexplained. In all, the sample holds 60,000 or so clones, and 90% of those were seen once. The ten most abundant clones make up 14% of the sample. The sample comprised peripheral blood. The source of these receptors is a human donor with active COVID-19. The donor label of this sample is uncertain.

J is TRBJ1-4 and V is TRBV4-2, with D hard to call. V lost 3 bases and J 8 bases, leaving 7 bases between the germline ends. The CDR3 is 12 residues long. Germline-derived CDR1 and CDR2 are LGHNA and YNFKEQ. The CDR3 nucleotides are TGTGCCAGCAGCCAGGCCGGGGAAAAACTGTTTTTT. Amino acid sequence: CASSQAGEKLFF.

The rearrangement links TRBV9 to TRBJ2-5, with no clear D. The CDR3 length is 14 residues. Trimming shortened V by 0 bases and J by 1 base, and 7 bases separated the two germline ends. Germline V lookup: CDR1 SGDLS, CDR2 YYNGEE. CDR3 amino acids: CASSVGAAQETQYF. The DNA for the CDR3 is TGTGCCAGCAGCGTAGGGGCAGCCCAAGAGACCCAGTACTTC.

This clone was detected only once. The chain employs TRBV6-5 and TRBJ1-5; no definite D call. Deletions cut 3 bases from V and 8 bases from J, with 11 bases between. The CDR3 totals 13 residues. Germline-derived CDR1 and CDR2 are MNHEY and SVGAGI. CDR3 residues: CASSYYFGEPQHF. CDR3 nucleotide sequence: TGTGCCAGCAGTTATTACTTCGGGGAGCCCCAGCATTTT.